The 3 T cell receptor beta chains in this list originate from one sample, sequenced in a study of T cells in narcolepsy. The table came from immunoSEQ multiplex PCR; TCRdb's copy has only in-frame clones and leaves some out. The table shows roughly 17,000 clones, with roughly two thirds occurring only once. Sequencing used CD45RA- memory CD8+ T cells from PBMCs. The receptor set was obtained from a human donor with narcolepsy.

Regarding this clone: The germline gene is not matched at one end of the junction; a read error may be the cause. V is TRBV5-6 and J is TRBJ1-1; no clear D. The CDR3 runs to 13 residues. In germline, CDR1 is SGHDT, CDR2 YYEEEE. For the CDR3, the DNA is TGTGCCAGCAGCTTGGTTGAAGGCCCGCCGGTCGACTTT. It codes for CASSLVEGPPVDF. Complete variable domain (other parts from reference TRBV5-6 and TRBJ1-1): DAGVTQSPTHLIKTRGQQVTLRCSPKSGHDTVSWYQQALGQGPQFIFQYYEEEERQRGNFPDRFSGHQFPNYSSELNVNALLLGDSALYLCASSLVEGPPVDFGQGTRLTVV.

This chain uses TRBV7-8 with TRBJ2-1; D is possibly TRBD2 (6 bases). CDR1 is SGHVS, CDR2 FQNEAQ, per germline. This CDR3 region has 17 residues. V lost 0 bases, J lost 2 bases, and 14 bases lay in between. The CDR3 DNA reads TGTGCCAGCAGCTTAGCGCAAGATAGCGGAGCCTACAATGAGCAGTTCTTC. Translation: CASSLAQDSGAYNEQFF.

The chain links TRBV27 to TRBJ2-5, with TRBD1 identical over 8 bases. Germline V gene sequence: CDR1 MNHEY, CDR2 SMNVEV (reference sequence). The CDR3 is 12 amino acids. The V and J ends lost 4 bases and 10 bases, in that order; junction bases with no gene match: 5. Written as DNA, the CDR3 is TGTGCCAGCAGTTCGACAGGGGCCGTCCAGTACTTC. Encoded protein: CASSSTGAVQYF.